This is a list of T cell receptor beta chains from one sample in a study of T-cell memory formation after mild COVID-19. One entry per CDR3 protein results from TCRdb running MiXCR on the 5' RACE reads. Among some 350,000 distinct CDR3 sequences, roughly 13% were seen once, and the ten largest hold about a fifth. The sequenced sample consisted of PBMCs or a T cell subset sorted from them (not recorded which). The source of these receptors is a man between 18 and 29 years old who had mild COVID-19 (a few samples of this study predate the infection). Cell type and time point are not known. CDR3s include the opening cysteine and the closing phenylalanine or tryptophan. The order of the fields is V gene, J gene, D gene, clone size, CDR3 DNA, CDR3 protein. The D gene is left open where the match is weak. Part of the rows lack a size; the others show once, few, many or a class for expanded clones.

>TRBV12-3/TRBV12-4|TRBJ2-3|.|few
TGTGCCAGCAGTTTAGGGGCAGCAACAGATACGCAGTATTTT
CASSLGAATDTQYF
>TRBV29-1|TRBJ1-2|.|.
TGCAGCGTTGAAGATCCGGCCAGAAACTATGGCTACACCTTC
CSVEDPARNYGYTF
>TRBV4-3|TRBJ1-5|TRBD1|few
TGCGCCAGCAGTCCCACAGGGGGGTGGGAGCAGCCCCAGCATTTT
CASSPTGGWEQPQHF
>TRBV12-3/TRBV12-4|TRBJ2-3|.|.
TGTGCCAGCAGTCCTCTAGCTCCAAGTAGCACAGATACGCAGTATTTT
CASSPLAPSSTDTQYF
>TRBV9|TRBJ2-3|.|few
TGTGCCAGCAGCGTAGTGGGCACAGATACGCAGTATTTT
CASSVVGTDTQYF
>TRBV7-9|TRBJ1-2|TRBD1|few
TGTGCCAGCAGCTTGTCCTGGACAGGAGCTAACTATGGCTACACCTTC
CASSLSWTGANYGYTF
>TRBV6-5|TRBJ1-2|TRBD1|few
TGTGCCAGCAGCCCGAGACAGGGTAAAGGCTACACCTTC
CASSPRQGKGYTF
>TRBV25-1|TRBJ2-3|TRBD1|.
TGTGCCAGCAGTACAAGGACAGGGGGCGCAGATACGCAGTATTTT
CASSTRTGGADTQYF
>TRBV7-3|TRBJ2-3|.|few
TGTGCCAGCAGCTTAAGTCCCCGAGATACGCAGTATTTT
CASSLSPRDTQYF
>TRBV9|TRBJ2-1|.|.
TGTGCCAGCAGCGCCCCTCCCGGGGACAATGAGCAGTTCTTC
CASSAPPGDNEQFF
>TRBV27|TRBJ2-2|.|.
TGTGCCAGCAGGTCCACTAGACAGGGAGGGACCGGGGAGCTGTTTTTT
CASRSTRQGGTGELFF
>TRBV7-9|TRBJ2-3|TRBD2|.
TGTGCCAGCAGCCCGGGACTAGAAGATACGCAGTATTTT
CASSPGLEDTQYF
>TRBV7-3|TRBJ2-3|TRBD2|few
TGTGCCAGCAGCTTGGGGACTAGCGGTTACGGGGATACGCAGTATTTT
CASSLGTSGYGDTQYF
>TRBV20-1|TRBJ2-1|.|few
TGCAGTGCTCCGTGGTTACTAGAAGGCGGGGGCGCCATGGGGAATGAGCAGTTCTTC
CSAPWLLEGGGAMGNEQFF
>TRBV28|TRBJ2-7|.|.
TGTGCCAGCAGCAGCACTGAGGCAGACGAGCAGTACTTC
CASSSTEADEQYF
>TRBV12-3/TRBV12-4|TRBJ2-3|.|many
TGTGCCAGCGCGGGCAGGAACGCAGATACGCAGTATTTT
CASAGRNADTQYF
>TRBV2|TRBJ1-4|.|many
TGTGCCAGCCGGGACGGCAAATATGAAAAACTGTTTTTT
CASRDGKYEKLFF
>TRBV7-2|TRBJ2-5|TRBD2|.
TGTGCCAGCAGCGGTCGGACGGGGGGTGTATTGACCCAGTACTTC
CASSGRTGGVLTQYF
>TRBV7-9|TRBJ2-3|.|many
TGTGCCAGCAGCTTGAGTAGTTTCACAGATACGCAGTATTTT
CASSLSSFTDTQYF
>TRBV7-2|TRBJ2-3|TRBD2|few
TGTGCCAGCAGCTTACCAACTAGCGGGGGGGCGTCAGATACGCAGTATTTT
CASSLPTSGGASDTQYF
>TRBV7-8|TRBJ1-1|.|many
TGTGCCAGCAGCCCCCGGACTGAAGCTTTCTTT
CASSPRTEAFF
>TRBV10-3|TRBJ1-2|.|few
TGTGCCATCAGTGACTCGGGACGTCAAACAGGGGGCTACACCTTC
CAISDSGRQTGGYTF
>TRBV20-1|TRBJ1-4|.|few
TGCAGTGCTAGAGGGACCTGGAATGAAAAACTGTTTTTT
CSARGTWNEKLFF
>TRBV7-9|TRBJ2-5|.|many
TGTGCCAGCAGCGTAAGGGTAGAGACCCAGTACTTC
CASSVRVETQYF
>TRBV20-1|TRBJ2-2|.|.
TGCAGTGCTAGGCTCCAGACTATCACCGGGGAGCTGTTTTTT
CSARLQTITGELFF
>TRBV5-1|TRBJ2-1|.|.
TGCGCCAGCAGCTTGCCCCCCAGTGAGCAGTTCTTC
CASSLPPSEQFF
>TRBV2|TRBJ2-5|.|.
TGTGCCAGCAGTGTCTTACAAGAGACCCAGTACTTC
CASSVLQETQYF
>TRBV7-6|TRBJ2-5|TRBD1|once
TGTGCCAGCAGCGAACCCCGGGACAGAGAAGAGACCCAGTACTTC
CASSEPRDREETQYF